This T cell receptor (beta chain) comes out of a study of molecular identifiers for immune sequencing clone quantification. This clonotype was detected only a few times. The CDR3 covers 14 residues. The ends lost 5 bases at V and 14 bases at J; junction bases unmatched: 11. Germline V gene data show CDR1 as MNHEY and CDR2 as SMNVEV (reference sequence). In preparing bulk TCR libraries, previously described methods and listed TCR primers were used. TCRdb independently ran MiXCR on the PCR reads; one entry per CDR3 protein. The sample lists over 35,000 distinct CDR3 sequences, approximately 22% seen once, with around 0.97% in the top ten.

The TCR was taken from a human donor in good health. Some libraries in this study had Jurkat cell RNA spiked in. The chain is built from TRBV27 and TRBJ1-6, with TRBD1 matching 8 bases. Sequencing was done on a sample of naive CD8+ T cells from blood, with Jurkat cell RNA spiked in. Subset defined: FACS-sorted CD8+CD4-CCR7+CD45RA+ naive T cells. DNA for the CDR3: TGTGCCAGCAGTGAACAGGGGGAGGTAGGAACCCTCCACTTT. Protein product: CASSEQGEVGTLHF.